This entry describes one T cell receptor beta chain. Its antigen is unidentified. This may arise from a read error, as a much more abundant clone is one base away. CDR1 is LNHDA and CDR2 is SQIVND in the germline V gene (reference sequence). This CDR3 contains 17 residues. The record originates from a study of CD8+CD57+ T cells in acquired aplastic anemia. Study at large: Sorted CD4+ and CD8+ cells yielded DNA averaging approximately 3.4 ug. For CD4+ cells, healthy donors had an average of approximately 9.8 million reads.

Study-level findings and limits: Patients and controls shared 25 to 30 CD8+ CDR3 sequences, which appeared highly expressed in patients and within their immunodominant clones. Controls did not differ significantly from patients in CD8+ Simpson's diversity.

For CDR3 and TCR beta VDJ profiling, genomic DNA was the template used. A single record per CDR3 protein comes from TCRdb applying MiXCR to the reads. The repertoire holds 350,000 to 450,000 distinct CDR3 sequences, with about 70% as singletons. Sequenced input: sorted CD4+, CD8+, or CD8+CD57+ T cells (not recorded which) from PBMCs. This sequence originates from a human donor in good health, serving as a control. The V gene is TRBV19, the J gene TRBJ2-1; 11 bases are a match to TRBD2. This chain's CDR3 is CASSIGAPSGGLNEQSF. The CDR3 DNA reads TGTGCCAGTAGTATAGGGGCCCCTAGCGGGGGGCTCAATGAGCAGTCCTTC.